This T cell receptor beta chain was captured by sequencing in a study of T cell responses to AZD1222 COVID-19 vaccine (dated by TCRdb to the early 2020s). Background for the entire study: AZD1222 recipients whose second dose came at about 4 weeks and those whose second dose came at about 12 weeks were combined into one group, since spike-specific TCR depth and breadth did not differ between the two schedules. TCR sequencing was performed for 230 to 250 trial participants, of whom about 210 were given two doses of AZD1222 and around 25 were given two doses of MenACWY control vaccine. Trial participants were enrolled by age into subgroups of 18-55, 56-69 and 70-plus years, and around 150, 29 and 61 TCR-sequenced participants, respectively, were included in these subgroups.

The label giving this sample's time point can be read as: baseline before first vaccination. Samples from vaccinated people were obtained from the UK trials COV001 and COV002, which included a single-blind randomized controlled phase 2/3 trial of AZD1222 (ChAdOx1 nCoV-19) in healthy adults. Trial participant PBMC samples were collected at day 0 and day 28 after the second dose for TCRbeta chain sequencing. The count of this clone is one. Its cognate antigen has yet to be identified. Base-call qualities are not available, and no considerably larger clone is one nucleotide away. Findings and caveats that apply to the study as a whole: CD4 TCRs associated with the vaccine covered the entire spike protein, and the dominant responses were in regions 160-218 and 743-854. Because no samples from the day 14 peak response were available, repertoires could be characterized only after the peak T cell response. In the small 56-69-year group, the increase in depth fell short of significance, most likely because of low power. Epitopes outside the regions mutated in the B.1.351 and B.1.1.7 variants were reportedly recognized by nearly half of the unique spike-specific TCRs. Conclusions about previously exposed vaccinees are limited because only six or seven AZD1222 recipients were SARS-CoV-2 seropositive at baseline. After two AZD1222 doses, both the breadth and the depth of spike-specific TCRs were significantly higher than at day 0 and than in MenACWY recipients. Most participants were white British and females outnumbered males, and the authors suggested that clonal diversity may have been underestimated.

Ends trimmed: V by 5 bases, J by 8 bases; bases unmatched to a gene: 4. Reading the germline V gene gives CDR1 WSHSY and CDR2 SAAADI. The CDR3 covers 14 residues, taking in both the cysteine and the phenylalanine. Only the CDR3 DNA stays, 42 bases, in frame from base 1. The CDR3 regions of human TCRbeta chains were subjected to immunosequencing. From the authors' description of their analysis: TCRs in the repertoires were matched against a reference library of SARS-CoV-2-specific TCRs that had been generated with the MIRA antigen-specificity platform. Breadth was defined as the fraction of unique TCRs that were SARS-CoV-2-associated, and depth was defined as the fraction of total T cells that were SARS-CoV-2-associated. Using the MIRA data, each spike-specific TCR was mapped to the spike region that the TCR reacts to and placed in a CD4 or CD8 class. Log10-transformed breadth and depth values were compared by one-way ANOVA with Sidak's multiple comparisons tests. TCRdb re-hosts the immuneACCESS table, in-frame sequences only. Its copies lack some clones; in the studies checked, an unresolved V gene accounts for under half of them, and the cause for the rest is not known. From that table come the V and J calls and clone size; the DNA was used to work out D and trimming. Across this sample there are 150,000 to 200,000 clones, with 85% to 90% seen only once. Under 6.5% of the sample rests with the top ten.

Specimen: peripheral blood, collected on day 0 of AZD1222 vaccination. The receptor comes from an adult in good health. The sequence joins TRBV10-2 to TRBJ2-1; TRBD2 matches 12 bases in the middle. The CDR3 here reads CASSLTSGGYEQFF. The DNA is TGCGCCAGCAGTTTGACTAGCGGGGGTTATGAGCAGTTCTTC.